These 21 T cell receptor beta chains originate from one sample sequenced in a study of cytomegalovirus exposure and HLA in healthy donors. PCR employed 60 Vbeta and 13 Jbeta primers. The table came from immunoSEQ multiplex PCR; TCRdb's copy has only in-frame clones and leaves some out. The top ten hold just over 2.5% of the sample, which has approximately 97,000 clones, 83% seen once. The sequenced sample consisted of PBMCs. These receptors all come from a man aged 40-49 years in good health and CMV-seronegative.

The rearrangement links TRBV25-1 to TRBJ1-4; TRBD1 aligns across 7 bases. Germline lookup yields CDR1 MGHDK and CDR2 SYGVNS. With 2 bases clipped from V and 7 bases from J, the junction kept 7 bases outside the gene matches. This CDR3 contains 15 residues. The CDR3 spells CASSEPRQGGEKLFF. In DNA, the CDR3 is TGTGCCAGCAGTGAACCCCGACAGGGTGGTGAAAAACTGTTTTTT.

Worth noting for this clone: A junction boundary mismatches the germline segment, possibly from a read error. The chain joins TRBV2 to TRBJ2-3; the D gene is possibly TRBD2 (5 bases). The length of the CDR3 is 14 residues. CDR1 SNHLY and CDR2 FYNNEI come from the germline V gene. The CDR3 spells CASSKAERTDAQYF. CDR3 in DNA: TGTGCCAGCAGCAAAGCGGAACGTACAGATGCGCAGTATTTT.

The chain has TRBV6-5 and TRBJ1-2, with a weak D call TRBD1 (5 bases). V lost 5 bases and J lost 4, with 8 bases in between. The CDR3 contains 12 residues. Germline CDR1 is MNHEY and CDR2 is SVGAGI. The CDR3 protein is CASSDRPYGYTF. As DNA, the CDR3 is TGTGCCAGCAGTGACAGACCCTATGGCTACACCTTC.

The chain couples TRBV11-2 to TRBJ1-2; TRBD1 matches 7 bases. Trimming took 4 bases from V and 7 from J; bases not matched to a gene: 6. Germline CDR1 reads SGHAT; CDR2 reads FQNNGV. This CDR3 has 13 amino acids. In nucleotides, the CDR3 is TGTGCCAGCAGCTCTCTACAGGGGTCTGGCTACACCTTC. Translating it yields CASSSLQGSGYTF.

The rearrangement joins TRBV7-9 to TRBJ1-2; D might be TRBD1 (5 bases). The germline V gene has CDR1 SEHNR and CDR2 FQNEAQ (reference sequence). CDR3 length: 14 amino acids. Trimming cost V 3 bases and J 3 bases, with 11 bases left between them. CDR3 sequence (DNA): TGTGCCAGCAGCTTCCGGGACTTTGACTATGGCTACACCTTC. Its protein is CASSFRDFDYGYTF.

The V call is TRBV25-1, the J call TRBJ1-2, with D unclear. There are 14 residues in the CDR3. Germline lookup yields CDR1 MGHDK and CDR2 SYGVNS. Trimming stripped 5 bases from V and 0 bases from J, with 10 bases between. The CDR3 reads CASSPGHANYGYTF. In nucleotides, the CDR3 is TGTGCCAGCAGTCCAGGCCACGCTAACTATGGCTACACCTTC.

The chain is built from TRBV7-9 and TRBJ2-2, with D maybe TRBD2 (5 bases). Deletions cut 8 bases from V and 2 bases from J, with 12 bases between. The CDR3 covers 14 residues. CDR1 SEHNR and CDR2 FQNEAQ come from the germline V gene (reference sequence). The DNA of the CDR3 is TGTGCCAGCCGGGCTAGCCTAAACACCGGGGAGCTGTTTTTT. The encoded protein is CASRASLNTGELFF. Full variable domain (missing parts from reference TRBV7-9 and TRBJ2-2): DTGVSQNPRHKITKRGQNVTFRCDPISEHNRLYWYRQTLGQGPEFLTYFQNEAQLEKSRLLSDRFSAERPKGSFSTLEIQRTEQGDSAMYLCASRASLNTGELFFGEGSRLTVL.

The chain uses TRBV2 and TRBJ2-7, with D maybe TRBD1 (6 bases). The V gene lost 11 bases and the J gene lost 2 bases, with 22 bases spanning the gap. Germline CDR1 is SNHLY and CDR2 is FYNNEI. The CDR3 has 15 amino acids. CDR3 amino acids: CAGNIQGVGAYEQYF. Written as DNA, the CDR3 is TGTGCCGGAAACATACAGGGAGTTGGGGCCTACGAGCAGTACTTC. Supplemented by reference TRBV2 and TRBJ2-7, the full variable domain reads EPEVTQTPSHQVTQMGQEVILRCVPISNHLYFYWYRQILGQKVEFLVSFYNNEISEKSEIFDDQFSVERPDGSNFTLKIRSTKLEDSAMYFCAGNIQGVGAYEQYFGPGTRLTVT.

This clone was picked up a small number of times. V is TRBV5-1 and J is TRBJ2-1, with 9 bases matching TRBD2. CDR1 is SGHRS, CDR2 YFSETQ, per germline. This CDR3 has 17 amino acids. V lost 0 bases to trimming and J lost 5 bases; unmatched junction nucleotides: 9. The CDR3 is CASSLARSAGGDNEQFF. The CDR3 nucleotides read TGCGCCAGCAGCTTGGCCCGGTCGGCGGGGGGGGACAATGAGCAGTTCTTC.

The chain links TRBV30 to TRBJ2-7, with a possible D match to TRBD2 (7 bases). Germline loops: CDR1 GTSNPN, CDR2 SVGIG (reference sequence). The CDR3 is 13 amino acids. CDR3 loop: CAYGYIAGAEQYF. DNA for the CDR3: TGTGCATATGGATATATCGCGGGGGCCGAGCAGTACTTC.

This chain's CDR3 is CASSYGTDTYEQYF. The CDR3 DNA sequence: TGTGCCAGCAGTTACGGGACAGATACCTACGAGCAGTACTTC. The chain recombines TRBV6-5 with TRBJ2-7; TRBD1 aligns across 7 bases. The trim removed 2 bases at V and 2 bases at J, leaving 3 bases unmatched. This CDR3 region has 14 residues. Germline V CDR1 and CDR2: MNHEY, SVGAGI.

The chain recombines TRBV19 with TRBJ1-1; no clear D gene. CDR3 length: 14 amino acids. CDR1 is LNHDA and CDR2 is SQIVND in the germline V gene (reference sequence). Deletions cut 4 bases from V and 2 bases from J, with 11 bases between. The CDR3 nucleotides are TGTGCCAGTAGTAAGGGCCGGGGTAACACTGAAGCTTTCTTT. Protein product: CASSKGRGNTEAFF.

The chain is built from TRBV11-3 and TRBJ1-1, with D possibly TRBD1 on 5 matching bases. The CDR3 is 14 amino acids. V gave up 5 bases and J gave up 7 bases, with 17 bases separating them. Germline V gene data show CDR1 as SGHNT and CDR2 as YENEEA. CDR3: CASSQGWGVGEAFF. The CDR3 DNA reads TGTGCCAGCAGCCAAGGTTGGGGCGTTGGTGAAGCTTTCTTT.

The chain carries TRBV10-3 and TRBJ1-5; TRBD1 might be the D (6 bases). The length of the CDR3 is 17 residues. The germline V gene encodes CDR1 ENHRY and CDR2 SYGVKD. The V and J ends lost 2 bases and 1 base respectively, with 15 bases between them. The CDR3 coding sequence is TGTGCCATCAGTGAGAGGGGGGGAGGGGCGAGCAATCAGCCCCAGCATTTT. Its translation is CAISERGGGASNQPQHF.

Concerning this clone: One end of the junction fails to match germline, which may point to a read error. The gene calls are TRBV7-9 and TRBJ2-1; 12 bases line up with TRBD2. Germline V gene sequence: CDR1 SEHNR, CDR2 FQNEAQ (reference sequence). CDR3 size: 15 residues. CDR3 residues: CSSSSSGGVYNEQFF. In DNA, the CDR3 is TGTTCCAGCAGCTCTAGCGGGGGGGTCTACAATGAGCAGTTCTTC.

The rearrangement joins TRBV4-1 to TRBJ2-3; 15 bases are a match to TRBD2. CDR1 and CDR2 from the germline V gene are MGHRA and YSYEKL. The length of the CDR3 is 19 residues. Unmatched junction bases numbered 13, after V lost 5 bases and J lost 4 bases. CDR3 region: CASSYRTSGGVVTPDTQYF. The CDR3 region has the DNA TGCGCCAGCAGCTACCGGACTAGCGGGGGGGTCGTCACCCCAGATACGCAGTATTTT.

The V call is TRBV19, the J call TRBJ2-2, with TRBD2 as a possible D gene (7 bases). V was cut by 4 bases and J by 1 base, with 16 bases left in between. Germline lookup yields CDR1 LNHDA and CDR2 SQIVND (reference sequence). This CDR3 contains 17 residues. CDR3 sequence reads: CASSTGRGGMNTGELFF. The DNA for the CDR3 is TGTGCCAGTAGTACGGGGAGGGGGGGCATGAACACCGGGGAGCTGTTTTTT.

J is TRBJ1-1 and V is TRBV7-9; no definite D call. Trimming removed 5 bases from V and 5 bases from J, with 12 bases in between. The CDR3 length is 13 residues. CDR1 and CDR2 from the germline V gene are SEHNR and FQNEAQ (reference sequence). Here the CDR3 DNA reads TGTGCCAGCAGCCGTACTGGAGTTACTGAAGCTTTCTTT. Its protein product is CASSRTGVTEAFF.

The genes are TRBV25-1 and TRBJ1-1; D may be TRBD1 (5 bases). The germline V and J ends were trimmed by 5 bases and 4 bases, with 17 bases remaining between them. This CDR3 spans 15 amino acids. Germline V gene data show CDR1 as MGHDK and CDR2 as SYGVNS. The CDR3 sequence is CASSTQGSGVTEAFF. The CDR3 DNA sequence: TGTGCCAGCAGTACGCAGGGAAGTGGGGTCACTGAAGCTTTCTTT. Variable domain in full (rest from reference TRBV25-1 and TRBJ1-1): EADIYQTPRYLVIGTGKKITLECSQTMGHDKMYWYQQDPGMELHLIHYSYGVNSTEKGDLSSESTVSRIRTEHFPLTLESARPSHTSQYLCASSTQGSGVTEAFFGQGTRLTVV.

V is TRBV6-1 and J is TRBJ1-6; D is unresolved. Germline V lookup: CDR1 MNHNS, CDR2 SASEGT. The V end was cut by 3 bases, the J end by 7 bases, with 7 bases between. This CDR3 is 13 amino acids long. CDR3 residues: CASSETLNSPLHF. CDR3 in DNA: TGTGCCAGCAGTGAGACACTGAATTCACCCCTCCACTTT.

CDR3 residues: CASSQAGTGTYEQYF. In DNA form, the CDR3 reads TGCGCCAGCAGCCAAGCCGGGACAGGGACCTACGAGCAGTACTTC. V gene TRBV4-3 combines with J gene TRBJ2-7; the match to TRBD1 covers 9 bases. V shed 1 base and J 2 bases; nucleotides not matched to a gene: 3. The CDR3 is 15 amino acids. CDR1 is LGHNA and CDR2 is YSLEER in the germline V gene.